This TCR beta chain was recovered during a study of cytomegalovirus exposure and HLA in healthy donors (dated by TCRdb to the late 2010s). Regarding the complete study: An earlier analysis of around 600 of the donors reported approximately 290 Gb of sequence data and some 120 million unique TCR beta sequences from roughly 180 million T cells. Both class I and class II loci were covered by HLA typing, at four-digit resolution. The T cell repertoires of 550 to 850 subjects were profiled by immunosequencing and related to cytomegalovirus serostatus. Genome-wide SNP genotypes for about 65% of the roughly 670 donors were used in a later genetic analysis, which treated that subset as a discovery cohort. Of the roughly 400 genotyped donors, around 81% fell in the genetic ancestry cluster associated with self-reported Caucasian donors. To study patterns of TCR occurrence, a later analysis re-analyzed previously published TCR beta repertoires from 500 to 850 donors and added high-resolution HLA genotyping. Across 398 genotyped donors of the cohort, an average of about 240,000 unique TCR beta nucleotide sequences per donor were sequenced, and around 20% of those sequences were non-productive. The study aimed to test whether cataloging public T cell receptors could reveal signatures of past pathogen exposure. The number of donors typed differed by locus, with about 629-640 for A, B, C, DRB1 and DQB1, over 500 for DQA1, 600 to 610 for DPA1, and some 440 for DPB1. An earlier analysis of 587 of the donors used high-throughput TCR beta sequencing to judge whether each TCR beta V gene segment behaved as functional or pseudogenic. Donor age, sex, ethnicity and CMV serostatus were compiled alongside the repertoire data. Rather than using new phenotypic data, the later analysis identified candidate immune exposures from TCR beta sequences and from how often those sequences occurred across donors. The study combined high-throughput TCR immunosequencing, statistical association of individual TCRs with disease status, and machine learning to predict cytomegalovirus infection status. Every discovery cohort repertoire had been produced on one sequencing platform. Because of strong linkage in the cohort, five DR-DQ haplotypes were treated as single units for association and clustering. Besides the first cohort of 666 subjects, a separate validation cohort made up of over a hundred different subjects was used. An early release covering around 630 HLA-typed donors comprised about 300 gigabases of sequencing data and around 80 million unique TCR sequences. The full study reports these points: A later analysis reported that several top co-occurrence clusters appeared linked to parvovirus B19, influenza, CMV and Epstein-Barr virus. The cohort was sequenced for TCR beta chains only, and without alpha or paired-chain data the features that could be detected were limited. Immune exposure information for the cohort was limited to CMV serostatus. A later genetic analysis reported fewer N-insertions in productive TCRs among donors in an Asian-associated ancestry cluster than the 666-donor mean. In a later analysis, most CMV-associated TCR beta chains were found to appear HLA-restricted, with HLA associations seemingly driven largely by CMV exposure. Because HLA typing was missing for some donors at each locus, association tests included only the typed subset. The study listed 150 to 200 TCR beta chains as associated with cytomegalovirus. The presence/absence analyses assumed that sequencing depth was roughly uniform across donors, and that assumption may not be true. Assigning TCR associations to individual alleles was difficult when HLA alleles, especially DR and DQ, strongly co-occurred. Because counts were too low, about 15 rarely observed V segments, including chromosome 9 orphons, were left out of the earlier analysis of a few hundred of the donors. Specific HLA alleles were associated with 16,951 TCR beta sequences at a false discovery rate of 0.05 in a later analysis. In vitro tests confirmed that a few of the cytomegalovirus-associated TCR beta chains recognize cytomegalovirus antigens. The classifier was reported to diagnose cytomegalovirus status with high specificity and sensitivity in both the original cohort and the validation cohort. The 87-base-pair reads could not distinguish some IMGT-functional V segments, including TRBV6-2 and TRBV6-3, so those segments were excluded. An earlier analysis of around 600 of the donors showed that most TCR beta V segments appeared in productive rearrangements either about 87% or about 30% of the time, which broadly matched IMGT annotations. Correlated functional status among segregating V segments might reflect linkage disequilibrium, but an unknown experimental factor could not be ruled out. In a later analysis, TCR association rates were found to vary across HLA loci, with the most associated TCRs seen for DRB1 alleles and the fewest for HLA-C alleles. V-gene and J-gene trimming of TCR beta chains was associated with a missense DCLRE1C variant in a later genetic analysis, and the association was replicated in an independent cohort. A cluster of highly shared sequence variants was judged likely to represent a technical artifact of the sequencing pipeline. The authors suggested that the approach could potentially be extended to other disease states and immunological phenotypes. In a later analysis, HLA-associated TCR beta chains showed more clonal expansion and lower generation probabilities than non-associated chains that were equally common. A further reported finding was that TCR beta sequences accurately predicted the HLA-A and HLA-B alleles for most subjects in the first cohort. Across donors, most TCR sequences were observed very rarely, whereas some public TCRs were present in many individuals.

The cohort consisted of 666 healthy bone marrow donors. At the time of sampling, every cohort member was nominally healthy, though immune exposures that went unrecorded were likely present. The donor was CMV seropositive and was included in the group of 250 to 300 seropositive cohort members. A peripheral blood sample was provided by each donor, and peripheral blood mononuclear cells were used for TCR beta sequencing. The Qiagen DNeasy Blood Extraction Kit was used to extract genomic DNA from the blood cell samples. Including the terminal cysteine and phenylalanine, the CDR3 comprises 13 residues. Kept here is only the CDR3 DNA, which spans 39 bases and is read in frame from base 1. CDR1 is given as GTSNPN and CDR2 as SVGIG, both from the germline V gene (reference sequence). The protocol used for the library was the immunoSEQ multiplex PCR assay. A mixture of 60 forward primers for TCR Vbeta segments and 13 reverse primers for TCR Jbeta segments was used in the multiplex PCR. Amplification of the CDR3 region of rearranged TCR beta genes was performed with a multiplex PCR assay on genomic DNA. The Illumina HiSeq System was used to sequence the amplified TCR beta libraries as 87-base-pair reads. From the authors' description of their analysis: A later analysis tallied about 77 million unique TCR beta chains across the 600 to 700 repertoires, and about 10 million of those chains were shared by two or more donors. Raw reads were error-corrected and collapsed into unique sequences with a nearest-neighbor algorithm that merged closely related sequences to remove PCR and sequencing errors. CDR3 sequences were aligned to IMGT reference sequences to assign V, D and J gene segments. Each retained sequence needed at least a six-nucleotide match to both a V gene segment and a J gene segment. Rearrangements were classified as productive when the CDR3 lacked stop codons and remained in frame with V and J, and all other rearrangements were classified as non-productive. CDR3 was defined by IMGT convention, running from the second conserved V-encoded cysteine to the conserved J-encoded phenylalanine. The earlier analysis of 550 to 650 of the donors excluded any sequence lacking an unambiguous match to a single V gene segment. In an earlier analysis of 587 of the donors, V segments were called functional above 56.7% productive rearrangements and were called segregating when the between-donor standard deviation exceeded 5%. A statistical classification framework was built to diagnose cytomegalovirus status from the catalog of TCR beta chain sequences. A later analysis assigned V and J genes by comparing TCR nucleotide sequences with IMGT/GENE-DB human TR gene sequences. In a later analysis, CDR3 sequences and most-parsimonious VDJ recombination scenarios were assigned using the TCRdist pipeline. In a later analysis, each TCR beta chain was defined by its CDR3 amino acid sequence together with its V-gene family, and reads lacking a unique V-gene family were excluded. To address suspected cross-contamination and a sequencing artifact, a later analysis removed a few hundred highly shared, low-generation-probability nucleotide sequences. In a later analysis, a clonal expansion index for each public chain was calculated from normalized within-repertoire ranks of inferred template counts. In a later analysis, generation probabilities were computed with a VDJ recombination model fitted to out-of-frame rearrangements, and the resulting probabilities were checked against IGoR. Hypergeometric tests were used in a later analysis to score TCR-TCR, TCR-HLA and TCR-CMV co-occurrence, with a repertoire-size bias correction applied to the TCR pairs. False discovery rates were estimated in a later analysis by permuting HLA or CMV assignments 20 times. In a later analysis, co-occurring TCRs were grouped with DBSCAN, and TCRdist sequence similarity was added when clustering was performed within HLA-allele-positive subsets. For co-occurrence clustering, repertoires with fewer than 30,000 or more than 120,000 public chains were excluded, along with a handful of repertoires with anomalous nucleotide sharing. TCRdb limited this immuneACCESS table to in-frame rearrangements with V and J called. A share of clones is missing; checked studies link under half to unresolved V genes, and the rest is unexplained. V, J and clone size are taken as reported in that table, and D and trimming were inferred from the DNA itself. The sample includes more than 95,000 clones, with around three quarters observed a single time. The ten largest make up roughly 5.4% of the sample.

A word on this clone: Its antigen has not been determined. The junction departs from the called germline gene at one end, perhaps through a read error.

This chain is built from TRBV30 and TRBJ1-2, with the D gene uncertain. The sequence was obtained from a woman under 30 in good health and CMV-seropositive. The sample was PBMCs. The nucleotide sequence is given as TGTGTCTGGAGTGGTCACTATTCCTATGGCTACACCTTC. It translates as CVWSGHYSYGYTF.